The 31 T cell receptor beta chains below come from one sample, sequenced in a study of blood T cells in healthy people across ages. Sample-barcoded 5' priming and a J-beta primer mix drove a second PCR of roughly 7 to 11 cycles. TCRdb re-called the 5' RACE reads with MiXCR, one entry per CDR3 protein. The sample records some 710,000 distinct CDR3 sequences, 46% being singletons. Specimen: blood. These receptors were obtained from a man of 80 years or more in good health.

Written as DNA, the CDR3 is TGTGCCAGCAGGGGCGGAGGGACTGGGGCCAACGTCCTGACTTTC. This translates into CASRGGGTGANVLTF. The rearrangement joins TRBV12-3 or TRBV12-4 to TRBJ2-6; D perhaps matches TRBD2 (6 bases). The CDR3 totals 15 residues. V lost 6 bases, J lost 2 bases, and 11 bases lay in between.

V usage is TRBV14 and J usage is TRBJ2-5; 8 bases fit TRBD1. Germline lookup yields CDR1 SGHDN and CDR2 FVKESK. The junction had 11 bases not matched to a gene; V was cut back by 5 bases and J by 3 bases. The CDR3 length is 16 residues. CDR3 loop: CASSFVWTGWEETQYF. The CDR3 bases are TGTGCCAGCAGCTTCGTCTGGACAGGGTGGGAAGAGACCCAGTACTTC.

This clonotype is a singleton in its sample. The chain combines TRBV20-1 with TRBJ1-4; D is uncertain. Per germline, CDR1 DFQATT and CDR2 SNEGSKA (reference sequence). The CDR3 has 13 residues. The V and J ends lost 3 bases and 3 bases respectively, with 8 bases between them. The CDR3 loop is CSARVRPNEKLFF. CDR3 in DNA: TGCAGTGCTAGGGTCAGGCCTAATGAAAAACTGTTTTTT.

The J gene is TRBJ2-3, the V gene TRBV4-2, with 7 bases fitting TRBD2. Trimming took 0 bases from V and 4 from J; bases not matched to a gene: 7. Germline values: CDR1 LGHNA, CDR2 YNFKEQ. CDR3 size: 16 residues. CDR3 nucleotides: TGTGCCAGCAGCCAAGATTCACGGGAGGCCCCAGATACGCAGTATTTT. Its translation is CASSQDSREAPDTQYF.

The chain has TRBV6-6 and TRBJ2-7; D ambiguous. The CDR3 totals 12 residues. Trimming cost V 5 bases and J 3 bases, with 8 bases left between them. Germline V gene data show CDR1 as MNHNY and CDR2 as SVGAGI (reference sequence). In DNA form, the CDR3 reads TGTGCCAGCAGTACAGAAATCTACGAGCAGTACTTC. Translated: CASSTEIYEQYF.

The table lists this clonotype with many counts. V usage is TRBV28 and J usage is TRBJ2-1, with 14 bases lining up with TRBD2. Looked up from germline, CDR1 is MDHEN and CDR2 is SYDVKM. J lost 5 bases, V lost 6 bases, and 3 bases had no gene match. The CDR3 loop spans 15 amino acids. The CDR3 loop is CASSRGLAGDNEQFF. CDR3 DNA: TGTGCCAGCAGCCGGGGACTAGCGGGAGACAATGAGCAGTTCTTC.

This clonotype was seen only a few times. CDR3 in DNA: TGTGCCAGCAGCATCACTCGAGAAAAACTGTTTTTT. Protein product: CASSITREKLFF. The chain has TRBV12-3 or TRBV12-4 and TRBJ1-4; the D is unclear. V lost 6 bases and J lost 8, with 10 bases in between. The CDR3 has 12 residues.

The chain employs TRBV29-1 and TRBJ2-5; D might be TRBD2 (6 bases). The V gene lost 4 bases and the J gene lost 1 base, with 13 bases spanning the gap. Germline CDR1 is SQVTM and CDR2 is ANQGSEA. CDR3 length: 14 amino acids. Written as DNA, the CDR3 is TGCAGCGTTGTCCGGGGGTCTTCCCAAGAGACCCAGTACTTC. Encoded protein: CSVVRGSSQETQYF. Full variable domain (missing parts from reference TRBV29-1 and TRBJ2-5): SAVISQKPSRDICQRGTSLTIQCQVDSQVTMMFWYRQQPGQSLTLIATANQGSEATYESGFVIDKFPISRPNLTFSTLTVSNMSPEDSSIYLCSVVRGSSQETQYFGPGTRLLVL.

The chain joins TRBV3-1 to TRBJ2-6; 10 positions agree with TRBD1. The V and J ends lost 2 bases and 0 bases, in that order; junction bases with no gene match: 13. The CDR3 loop spans 21 amino acids. Germline V gene lookup returns CDR1 LGHDT and CDR2 YNNKEL (reference sequence). CDR3 residues: CASSQRGTGVFPSSGANVLTF. For the CDR3, the DNA is TGTGCCAGCAGCCAACGAGGGACAGGGGTCTTCCCAAGCTCTGGGGCCAACGTCCTGACTTTC.

This clonotype was detected only a few times. The chain has TRBV27 and TRBJ2-7; the D call may be TRBD1 or TRBD2 (5 bases each). This CDR3 has 16 amino acids. Germline V gene data show CDR1 as MNHEY and CDR2 as SMNVEV (reference sequence). Trimming removed 6 bases at V and 0 bases at J, with 18 bases between. CDR3: CASSPWGSGSSYEQYF. In DNA form, the CDR3 reads TGTGCCAGCAGCCCCTGGGGGTCAGGGAGCTCCTACGAGCAGTACTTC.

The chain employs TRBV29-1 and TRBJ2-1; 10 bases line up with TRBD1. The CDR3 covers 15 residues. V shed 7 bases, J shed 0 bases, and the junction held 6 bases outside the gene matches. From germline, CDR1 is SQVTM and CDR2 ANQGSEA. CDR3 amino acids: CSARDRGFSYNEQFF. CDR3 nucleotide sequence: TGCAGCGCCCGGGACAGGGGTTTCTCCTACAATGAGCAGTTCTTC.

This clonotype was seen more than once but under ten times. The V gene is TRBV5-6, the J gene TRBJ2-1; TRBD2 matches 7 bases. The CDR3 extends over 14 amino acids. The germline V gene encodes CDR1 SGHDT and CDR2 YYEEEE. With V trimmed by 3 bases and J by 5 bases, 5 bases remained unmatched. The CDR3 loop reads CASSSPGRHNEQFF. The CDR3 DNA is TGTGCCAGCAGCTCCCCCGGGAGGCACAATGAGCAGTTCTTC.

Only a few counts were recorded for this clonotype. The chain employs TRBV7-2 and TRBJ2-1; no clear D gene. Germline V gene data show CDR1 as SGHTA and CDR2 as FQGNSA. The V gene lost 1 base and the J gene lost 5 bases, with 6 bases spanning the gap. The CDR3 sequence is 13 residues long. CDR3 DNA: TGTGCCAGCAGCTTAGGCTATAACAATGAGCAGTTCTTC. This encodes CASSLGYNNEQFF. The full variable domain, completed using reference TRBV7-2 and TRBJ2-1, is GAGVSQSPSNKVTEKGKDVELRCDPISGHTALYWYRQSLGQGLEFLIYFQGNSAPDKSGLPSDRFSAERTGGSVSTLTIQRTQQEDSAVYLCASSLGYNNEQFFGPGTRLTVL.

This clonotype was found a few times. CDR3 coding DNA: TGTGCCAGCAGCTTAGGCCAAACAGGGACGTATGAGCAGTTCTTC. Residues: CASSLGQTGTYEQFF. This chain links TRBV7-2 with TRBJ2-1; TRBD1 might be the D (6 bases). This CDR3 comprises 15 residues. With 1 base removed from V and 8 bases from J, the gap between germline ends came to 15 bases. Germline loops: CDR1 SGHTA, CDR2 FQGNSA. Full variable domain (outside the CDR3, taken from reference TRBV7-2 and TRBJ2-1): GAGVSQSPSNKVTEKGKDVELRCDPISGHTALYWYRQSLGQGLEFLIYFQGNSAPDKSGLPSDRFSAERTGGSVSTLTIQRTQQEDSAVYLCASSLGQTGTYEQFFGPGTRLTVL.

J is TRBJ2-7 and V is TRBV7-9, with 8 bases matching TRBD1. Germline CDR1 SEHNR, CDR2 FQNEAQ (reference sequence). The CDR3 spans 15 residues. V lost 1 base, J lost 6 bases, and 8 bases stayed unmatched. The CDR3 DNA is TGTGCCAGCAGCTTAGTCGTCGGGGACAGGTCCGAGCAGTACTTC. Protein: CASSLVVGDRSEQYF.

This clonotype was observed a few times. This chain uses TRBV19 with TRBJ1-2; D gene unclear. The germline V and J ends were trimmed by 0 bases and 8 bases, with 10 bases remaining between them. CDR3 size: 13 residues. Per germline, CDR1 LNHDA and CDR2 SQIVND (reference sequence). The CDR3 sequence: CASSIDRVTGYTF. Written as DNA, the CDR3 is TGTGCCAGTAGTATAGATCGGGTAACCGGCTACACCTTC. Together with reference TRBV19 and TRBJ1-2, the CDR3 gives the full variable domain: DGGITQSPKYLFRKEGQNVTLSCEQNLNHDAMYWYRQDPGQGLRLIYYSQIVNDFQKGDIAEGYSVSREKKESFPLTVTSAQKNPTAFYLCASSIDRVTGYTFGSGTRLTVV.

About this clonotype itself: This may arise from a read error, as a much more abundant clone is one base away. This chain connects TRBV5-1 to TRBJ2-1; 14 bases match TRBD2. The DNA end is more similar to TRBJ2-7, so the J call may be wrong. The CDR3 extends over 19 amino acids. Germline CDR1 reads SGHRS; CDR2 reads YFSETQ. The CDR3: CASSLGLAGGASSYNEQYF. Here the CDR3 DNA reads TGCGCCAGCAGCTTGGGACTAGCGGGAGGGGCGAGCTCCTACAATGAGCAGTACTTC.

This clonotype came up once. V usage is TRBV6-1 and J usage is TRBJ2-7; TRBD2 might be the D (5 bases). Germline CDR1 is MNHNS and CDR2 is SASEGT. V dropped 7 bases and J dropped 0 bases, with 10 bases sitting between them. The CDR3 spans 13 residues. CDR3 nucleotides: TGTGCCAGCACTGGCGGGTACTCCTACGAGCAGTACTTC. Translating gives CASTGGYSYEQYF.

This clonotype has a handful of counts. Just one base apart from a much larger clone, this may be a read error. The V call is TRBV27, the J call TRBJ2-1, with TRBD2 matching 8 bases. This CDR3 spans 16 amino acids. CDR1 MNHEY and CDR2 SMNVEV come from the germline V gene (reference sequence). V lost 5 bases, J lost 7 bases, and 13 bases stayed unmatched. CDR3 nucleotide sequence: TGTGCCAGCAGTCCCCGGAGACGAGCGGGAGTTAATGAGCAGTTCTTC. Encoded protein: CASSPRRRAGVNEQFF.

This clonotype appeared many times. The chain carries TRBV29-1 and TRBJ2-1, with D unclear. V was shortened by 6 bases and J by 5 bases, with 5 bases between the two germline ends. The CDR3 sequence is 10 residues long. Looked up from germline, CDR1 is SQVTM and CDR2 is ANQGSEA. The CDR3, as DNA: TGCAGCGTGGCACACAATGAGCAGTTCTTC. It translates to CSVAHNEQFF.

This clonotype is a singleton in its sample. V is TRBV29-1 and J is TRBJ1-1, with no clear D. V was clipped by 1 base and J by 1 base, with 7 bases between them. This CDR3 region has 13 residues. From germline, CDR1 is SQVTM and CDR2 ANQGSEA. The CDR3 spells CSVEAGGNTEAFF. The CDR3 DNA follows: TGCAGCGTTGAAGCGGGCGGGAACACTGAAGCTTTCTTT.

This clonotype was seen once. The V call is TRBV29-1, the J call TRBJ1-5; weak D call: TRBD1 (5 bases). The V gene's germline CDR1 is SQVTM and CDR2 ANQGSEA. Trimming removed 6 bases from V and 0 bases from J, with 9 bases in between. CDR3 length: 13 residues. CDR3 in DNA: TGCAGCGTCGGGACGGCTAGCAATCAGCCCCAGCATTTT. This translates into CSVGTASNQPQHF.

The chain employs TRBV12-3 or TRBV12-4 and TRBJ2-1, with 7 bases that match TRBD2. The V and J ends lost 2 bases and 0 bases, in that order; junction bases with no gene match: 4. The CDR3 length is 16 residues. The CDR3 bases are TGTGCCAGCAGTTTATATGTAGCGGGCTCCTACAATGAGCAGTTCTTC. It yields the protein CASSLYVAGSYNEQFF.

Here the CDR3 reads CASSTSGTGGNSPLHF. As DNA, the CDR3 is TGCGCCAGCAGCACATCCGGGACAGGGGGAAATTCACCCCTCCACTTT. The rearrangement joins TRBV5-1 to TRBJ1-6, with TRBD1 matching over 11 bases. With V trimmed by 4 bases and J by 7 bases, 7 bases remained unmatched. The germline CDR1 and CDR2 sequences are SGHRS and YFSETQ. This CDR3 has 16 amino acids.

V is TRBV20-1 and J is TRBJ1-2; perhaps TRBD1 as D (6 bases). CDR1 DFQATT and CDR2 SNEGSKA come from the germline V gene (reference sequence). The length of the CDR3 is 13 residues. Trimming cost V 5 bases and J 3 bases, with 13 bases left between them. The DNA of the CDR3 is TGCAGTGCTGGGTGGGACAATCACTATGGCTACACCTTC. Amino acid sequence: CSAGWDNHYGYTF.

The chain links TRBV6-4 to TRBJ1-5, with a tentative D call TRBD1 (6 bases). Trimming pared 6 bases from V and 1 base from J, leaving 19 bases between. This CDR3 is built from 17 residues. Germline loops: CDR1 MRHNA, CDR2 SNTAGT. This chain's CDR3 is CASRELRGGASNQPQHF. CDR3 in DNA: TGTGCCAGCAGAGAACTTCGAGGGGGGGCGAGCAATCAGCCCCAGCATTTT.

Only a few counts were recorded for this clonotype. The CDR3 loop is CASSEARDTYNEQFF. The CDR3 DNA follows: TGTGCCAGCAGTGAAGCCCGGGACACCTACAATGAGCAGTTCTTC. V and J are TRBV2 and TRBJ2-1; weak D call: TRBD1 (6 bases). CDR1 and CDR2 (germline): SNHLY, FYNNEI. V was clipped by 0 bases and J by 2 bases, with 8 bases between them. This CDR3 region has 15 residues.

CDR3 sequence: CASSLDEGVNTEAFF. The CDR3, as DNA: TGCGCCAGCAGCTTGGATGAGGGTGTGAACACTGAAGCTTTCTTT. The chain links TRBV5-1 to TRBJ1-1; no firm D call. The CDR3 length is 15 residues. V dropped 0 bases and J dropped 0 bases, with 9 bases sitting between them. Germline V CDR1 and CDR2: SGHRS, YFSETQ. The complete variable domain, with remaining parts taken from reference TRBV5-1 and TRBJ1-1, reads KAGVTQTPRYLIKTRGQQVTLSCSPISGHRSVSWYQQTPGQGLQFLFEYFSETQRNKGNFPGRFSGRQFSNSRSEMNVSTLELGDSALYLCASSLDEGVNTEAFFGQGTRLTVV.

The chain uses TRBV24-1 and TRBJ2-7, with D tentatively TRBD2 (5 bases). Germline V CDR1 and CDR2: KGHDR, SFDVKD. The CDR3 consists of 13 residues. V was pared by 8 bases and J by 7 bases, with 17 bases between. CDR3 DNA: TGTGCCACCAATGACGCCCTACGGGATGAGCAGTACTTC. This translates into CATNDALRDEQYF.

The V and J genes are TRBV29-1 and TRBJ2-1, with D tentatively TRBD1 (8 bases). V was pared by 3 bases and J by 6 bases, with 24 bases between. CDR1 is SQVTM, CDR2 ANQGSEA, per germline. The CDR3 length is 17 residues. CDR3 loop: CSVDRGLAGVPGNEQFF. The CDR3 region has the DNA TGCAGCGTTGACAGGGGGCTGGCGGGAGTACCCGGCAATGAGCAGTTCTTC.

This clonotype was observed a handful of times. The chain recombines TRBV6-1 with TRBJ2-7, with unresolved D. The length of the CDR3 is 13 residues. V lost 4 bases, J lost 0 bases, and 7 bases lay in between. The V gene's germline CDR1 is MNHNS and CDR2 SASEGT. This chain's CDR3 is CASSVRLSYEQYF. CDR3 in DNA: TGTGCCAGCAGTGTCAGGCTCTCCTACGAGCAGTACTTC.